The clone carrying this TCR beta chain was detected many times. Its antigen is undetermined. The data were obtained in a study of prognosis after radiotherapy for stage I lung cancer. The germline V gene has CDR1 DFQATT and CDR2 SNEGSKA (reference sequence). This CDR3 spans 15 amino acids. J was trimmed by 2 bases and V by 7 bases; bases with no gene match: 9. Notes on the study in general: TRBV and TRBJ gene usage reportedly differed between patients with and without metastases.

The authors amplified TCR beta CDR3 from genomic DNA using two-round multiplex PCR. The use of primers specific to each TRBV and TRBJ gene characterized first-round PCR. During the second PCR round, universal primers were used. TCRdb reprocessed the multiplex PCR reads with MiXCR, giving one entry per CDR3 protein. Of 13,000 or so distinct CDR3 sequences detected, about 59% appear once; the ten largest clones hold more than 20%. The chain joins TRBV20-1 to TRBJ2-3, with 10 positions matching TRBD2. Sequenced here: PBMCs, sampled before or after stereotactic body radiation therapy (not recorded which). This TCR came from a donor over 45 with non-small cell lung cancer. In DNA form, the CDR3 reads TGCAGTGGTCTCGCCGGGACTAGCGCCACAGATACGCAGTATTTT. Protein sequence: CSGLAGTSATDTQYF.